Following are 6 T cell receptor beta chains from one sample sequenced in a study of control samples from healthy donors and cancer patients. Produced via immunoSEQ multiplex PCR; TCRdb's table is partial and in-frame only. The sample consists of some 150,000 clones, 80% to 95% of them appearing once. Sequencing was performed on blood. Receptor source: a man in his thirties or forties in good health.

The J gene is TRBJ1-2, the V gene TRBV7-9; D ambiguous. Germline loops: CDR1 SEHNR, CDR2 FQNEAQ (reference sequence). Between the trimmed V and J ends, which lost 3 bases and 1 base, there was a span of 9 bases. The CDR3 has 14 amino acids. The CDR3 region is CASSLTELNYGYTF. In DNA, the CDR3 is TGTGCCAGCAGCTTGACGGAACTTAACTATGGCTACACCTTC.

CDR3 residues: CSVRPLNTEAFF. DNA for the CDR3: TGCAGCGTTCGACCCTTGAACACTGAAGCTTTCTTT. V and J are TRBV29-1 and TRBJ1-1; D remains ambiguous. Germline V gene data show CDR1 as SQVTM and CDR2 as ANQGSEA. CDR3 length: 12 residues. V lost 5 bases to trimming and J lost 0 bases, with 7 bases between them.

Worth noting for this clone: Other nucleotide sequences in the sample specify the same CDR3. V and J are TRBV6-5 and TRBJ1-1; D may be TRBD1 (5 bases). This CDR3 has 12 residues. Trimming removed 0 bases at V and 6 bases at J, with 5 bases between. CDR1 is MNHEY, CDR2 SVGAGI, per germline. CDR3 region: CASSYSGAEAFF. CDR3 sequence (DNA): TGTGCCAGCAGTTACTCGGGGGCTGAAGCTTTCTTT.

V gene TRBV6-5 combines with J gene TRBJ1-4; D gene uncertain. V was cut by 0 bases and J by 5 bases, with 10 bases left in between. CDR1 and CDR2 (germline): MNHEY, SVGAGI. The CDR3 extends over 15 amino acids. The CDR3 loop is CASSYSGNANEKLFF. CDR3 DNA sequence: TGTGCCAGCAGTTACTCGGGGAACGCGAATGAAAAACTGTTTTTT.

This clone came up once. The rearrangement links TRBV3-1 (or the pseudogene TRBV3-2) to TRBJ2-5; the D gene is possibly TRBD2 (6 bases). Trimming took off 4 bases at V and 6 bases at J, with 18 bases between the two ends. The CDR3 loop spans 15 amino acids. The V gene's germline CDR1 is LGHDT and CDR2 YNNKEL (reference sequence). DNA for the CDR3: TGTGCCAGCAGCCCAAAAGCGGGCAGCAAGCAGACCCAGTACTTC. Protein: CASSPKAGSKQTQYF.

The CDR3 reads CASTIGNTEAFF. CDR3 sequence (DNA): TGTGCCAGTACGATAGGGAACACTGAAGCTTTCTTT. The rearrangement joins TRBV19 to TRBJ1-1; D is unclear. The CDR3 consists of 12 residues. V gave up 7 bases and J gave up 1 base, with 7 bases separating them. The germline gives CDR1 LNHDA, CDR2 SQIVND (reference sequence).